These 14 T cell receptor beta chains were sequenced from one sample in a study of blood T cell repertoires in COVID-19. Assay used: immunoSEQ multiplex PCR; TCRdb lists only in-frame clones, some missing. The data show 200,000 to 250,000 clones, approximately 81% seen once. The material sequenced was peripheral blood. All receptors come from a man younger than 45 with active or convalescent COVID-19.

The V and J genes are TRBV5-1 and TRBJ1-4, with D perhaps TRBD1 (5 bases). Germline CDR1 and CDR2: SGHRS and YFSETQ. V was shortened by 4 bases and J by 5 bases, with 12 bases between the two germline ends. The CDR3 is 14 residues long. CDR3 DNA sequence: TGCGCCAGCAGCAACCAGGGTCCCAATGAAAAACTGTTTTTT. Translating gives CASSNQGPNEKLFF.

V usage is TRBV7-9 and J usage is TRBJ1-5; a possible D gene is TRBD1 (6 bases). CDR1 is SEHNR and CDR2 is FQNEAQ in the germline V gene (reference sequence). Trimming removed 5 bases at V and 0 bases at J, with 8 bases between. CDR3 size: 14 residues. CDR3: CASSQGHSNQPQHF. The DNA for the CDR3 is TGTGCCAGCAGCCAGGGACATAGCAATCAGCCCCAGCATTTT.

The V gene is TRBV10-3, the J gene TRBJ2-1; a weak D match, TRBD2 (7 bases). The V gene's germline CDR1 is ENHRY and CDR2 SYGVKD. Trimming took 3 bases from V and 3 from J, leaving 15 bases between them. CDR3 size: 16 residues. For the CDR3, the DNA is TGTGCCATCAGTGAAAGGGGGGGAATATACTACAATGAGCAGTTCTTC. Translated: CAISERGGIYYNEQFF.

This clone appeared a few times. The chain carries TRBV10-2 and TRBJ2-3; 7 nucleotides match TRBD1. The V gene's germline CDR1 is WSHSY and CDR2 SAAADI. The J segment lost 13 bases and the V segment lost 9 bases, leaving 13 bases of the junction unmatched. The CDR3 has 12 amino acids. DNA of the CDR3: TGCGCCAGTACAGGGGTTGGTGTTCTAAAGTATTTT. Translating it yields CASTGVGVLKYF.

This clone appeared many times. The chain combines TRBV5-5 with TRBJ2-5; 15 nucleotides match TRBD2. There are 15 residues in the CDR3. Germline-derived CDR1 and CDR2 are SGHKS and YYEKEE (reference sequence). J was trimmed by 5 bases and V by 5 bases; bases with no gene match: 4. The CDR3 DNA is TGTGCCAGCAGAGCGGGACTAGCGGGAGGCGAGACCCAGTACTTC. This encodes CASRAGLAGGETQYF.

This sequence joins TRBV4-1 and TRBJ1-3; D is unresolved. The CDR3 consists of 15 residues. The germline V gene has CDR1 MGHRA and CDR2 YSYEKL. V was clipped by 1 base and J by 0 bases, with 7 bases between them. Here the CDR3 reads CASSQVPRSGNTIYF. CDR3 bases: TGCGCCAGCAGCCAAGTTCCCCGCTCTGGAAACACCATATATTTT.

The V gene is TRBV5-5, the J gene TRBJ1-5; 7 positions agree with TRBD1. CDR1 is SGHKS and CDR2 is YYEKEE in the germline V gene (reference sequence). After removal of 0 bases from V and 3 bases from J, the junction contained 3 bases not matched to a gene. This CDR3 region has 15 residues. The CDR3 protein is CASSLDRGPNQPQHF. In DNA form, the CDR3 reads TGTGCCAGCAGCTTGGACAGGGGCCCCAATCAGCCCCAGCATTTT.

This clone was seen a handful of times. The rearrangement uses TRBV30 and TRBJ2-7; D gene unclear. From germline, CDR1 is GTSNPN and CDR2 SVGIG (reference sequence). There are 12 residues in the CDR3. V gave up 7 bases and J gave up 0 bases, with 10 bases separating them. The CDR3 loop reads CAFRLSSYEQYF. In DNA form, the CDR3 reads TGTGCCTTTCGATTGAGCTCCTACGAGCAGTACTTC.

The genes are TRBV4-2 and TRBJ1-1; possible D gene TRBD1, 5 bases. The CDR3 consists of 15 residues. CDR1 and CDR2 (germline): LGHNA, YNFKEQ. V was shortened by 1 base and J by 4 bases, with 13 bases between the two germline ends. The CDR3 coding sequence is TGTGCCAGCAGCCAAGGGGCAGGGAAGGGCACTGAAGCTTTCTTT. Translated, it gives CASSQGAGKGTEAFF.

The rearrangement joins TRBV5-1 to TRBJ2-1, with a possible D match to TRBD1 (6 bases). The ends were cut back, 0 bases at V and 8 bases at J, with 15 bases in the middle. This CDR3 spans 15 amino acids. From germline, CDR1 is SGHRS and CDR2 YFSETQ. The CDR3 loop reads CASSLGQALGDEQFF. As DNA, the CDR3 is TGCGCCAGCAGCTTGGGACAGGCCCTGGGGGATGAGCAGTTCTTC. Using reference TRBV5-1 and TRBJ2-1 for the parts outside the CDR3, the full variable domain is KAGVTQTPRYLIKTRGQQVTLSCSPISGHRSVSWYQQTPGQGLQFLFEYFSETQRNKGNFPGRFSGRQFSNSRSEMNVSTLELGDSALYLCASSLGQALGDEQFFGPGTRLTVL.

V usage is TRBV6-6 and J usage is TRBJ2-7; 9 bases are a match to TRBD2. This CDR3 region has 15 residues. V lost 1 base and J lost 4; bases outside the gene matches: 5. Germline V CDR1 and CDR2: MNHNY, SVGAGI (reference sequence). CDR3 sequence (DNA): TGTGCCAGCAGTTACTTGGCGGGAGGGCCTTACGAGCAGTACTTC. This codes for CASSYLAGGPYEQYF.

The chain combines TRBV24-1 with TRBJ1-1; tentatively, D is TRBD1 (5 bases). The CDR3 loop spans 13 amino acids. Between the trimmed V and J ends, which lost 3 bases and 5 bases, there was a span of 9 bases. The germline CDR1 and CDR2 sequences are KGHDR and SFDVKD. CDR3 sequence: CATSDPGGTEAFF. CDR3 DNA: TGTGCCACCAGTGATCCGGGGGGGACTGAAGCTTTCTTT.

The chain carries TRBV30 and TRBJ2-1; 9 nucleotides align to TRBD1. Germline V gene lookup returns CDR1 GTSNPN and CDR2 SVGIG (reference sequence). V lost 0 bases and J lost 7; bases outside the gene matches: 1. The CDR3 is 13 amino acids. CDR3 sequence reads: CAWSVQGANEQFF. CDR3 sequence (DNA): TGTGCCTGGAGTGTACAGGGGGCGAATGAGCAGTTCTTC.

This chain connects TRBV2 to TRBJ2-2, with TRBD1 matching over 8 bases. This CDR3 region has 15 residues. Trimming removed 6 bases from V and 0 bases from J; junction bases left unmatched: 3. Germline V gives CDR1 SNHLY, CDR2 FYNNEI. The CDR3, as DNA: TGTGCCAGCAGGGAGACAGGGGCGAACACCGGGGAGCTGTTTTTT. Its protein is CASRETGANTGELFF.